The following is a T cell receptor (beta chain) sequence with its context. This sample is part of a study of control samples from healthy donors and cancer patients. The J segment lost 6 bases and the V segment lost 5 bases, leaving 3 bases of the junction unmatched. CDR1 is SGHNT and CDR2 is YYREEE in the germline V gene (reference sequence). This CDR3 has 13 residues. This table comes from immunoSEQ multiplex PCR, and its TCRdb copy is limited to in-frame clones, with some not included. The sample lists about 160,000 clones; over 90% were seen once. The material sequenced was blood. The sequence was collected from a young woman in good health. The chain uses TRBV5-4 and TRBJ2-7, with 12 bases identical to TRBD1. The CDR3 region is CASSRDRGLEQYF. CDR3 DNA: TGTGCCAGCAGTCGGGACAGGGGGCTCGAGCAGTACTTC.